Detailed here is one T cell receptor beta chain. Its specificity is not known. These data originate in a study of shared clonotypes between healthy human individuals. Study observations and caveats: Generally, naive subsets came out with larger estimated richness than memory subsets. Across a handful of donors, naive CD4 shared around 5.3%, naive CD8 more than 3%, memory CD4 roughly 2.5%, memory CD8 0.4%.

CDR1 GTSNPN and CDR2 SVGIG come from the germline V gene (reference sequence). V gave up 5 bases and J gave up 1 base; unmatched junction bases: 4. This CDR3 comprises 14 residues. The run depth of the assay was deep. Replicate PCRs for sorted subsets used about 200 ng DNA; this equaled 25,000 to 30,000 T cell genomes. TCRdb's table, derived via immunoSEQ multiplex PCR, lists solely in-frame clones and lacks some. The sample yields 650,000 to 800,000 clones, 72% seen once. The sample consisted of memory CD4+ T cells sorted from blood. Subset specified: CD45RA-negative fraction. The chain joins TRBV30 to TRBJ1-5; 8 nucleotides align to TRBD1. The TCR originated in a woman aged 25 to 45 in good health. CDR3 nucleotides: TGTGCCTGGTCGACAGGGGTGAGCAATCAGCCCCAGCATTTT. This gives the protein CAWSTGVSNQPQHF.